The present entry profiles one TCR beta chain with its context. Antigen unknown. This specimen comes from a study of cytomegalovirus exposure and HLA in healthy donors. Whole-study results and caveats: A prior analysis recorded that most TCR beta V segments were productive about 87% or about 30% of the time.

The V gene lost 2 bases and the J gene lost 7 bases, with 15 bases spanning the gap. Per the germline V gene, CDR1 is MNHEY and CDR2 is SVGAGI. CDR3 size: 16 residues. The PCR ran on 60 Vbeta and 13 Jbeta primers. Method: immunoSEQ multiplex PCR; TCRdb's copy keeps in-frame clones and lacks some. Its table records some 40,000 clones. This chain links TRBV6-5 with TRBJ1-6; a possible D gene is TRBD1 (6 bases). The TCR was taken from a male donor in good health and CMV-seronegative. Specimen: PBMCs. The CDR3 DNA sequence: TGTGCCAGCAGTTACAAGTGGGGGCAGGGGAATTCACCCCTCCACTTT. Translation gives CASSYKWGQGNSPLHF.